This TCR beta chain was obtained from a study of blood T cell repertoires in COVID-19. Study summary: The cDNA or gDNA used as material had been derived from T cells, B-cell-depleted T cells, or PBMCs.

In germline, CDR1 is SGHAT, CDR2 FQNNGV. CDR3 length: 16 amino acids. V was trimmed by 2 bases and J by 2 bases, leaving 15 bases between them. How the authors handled the data: By means of reference gene primer amplification, nucleated cell counts were estimated. Generated by immunoSEQ multiplex PCR, the TCRdb table keeps only in-frame clones and is missing some. Clone size and V and J calls were adopted from that table, with D and trimming inferred from the DNA. Here the sample spans about 400,000 clones, roughly 86% being singletons. The study recruited people aged about 18 to 90 years across about two dozen US areas.

Sequenced: PBMCs or T cells enriched from blood (not recorded which). This receptor was identified in a woman between 40 and 50 years old with acute COVID-19. The chain carries TRBV11-2 and TRBJ1-2; possible D gene TRBD1, 6 bases. The CDR3 here is CASSLWGPEQNYGYTF. CDR3 sequence (DNA): TGTGCCAGCAGCTTATGGGGGCCCGAACAGAACTATGGCTACACCTTC.